This TCR beta chain was recovered during a study of cytomegalovirus exposure and HLA in healthy donors. Study-level points and caveats: An analysis that was carried out later associated 16,000 or so TCR beta sequences with HLA alleles at 0.05 false discovery rate. Whilst most TCR sequences proved rare, a subset of public TCRs occurred across many donors.

The sample holds one count of this clone. Its matching antigen is unknown. The PCR made use of 60 Vbeta and 13 Jbeta primers. Method: immunoSEQ multiplex PCR; TCRdb's copy keeps in-frame clones and lacks some. In the table there are roughly 170,000 clones, under 85% of which are singletons. This receptor was identified in a woman between 25 and 40 years old in good health and CMV-seronegative. Material for sequencing was PBMCs.

The CDR3 here is CASSIGGGRNQPQHF. The CDR3 nucleotides read TGTGCCAGTAGTATAGGAGGGGGACGCAATCAGCCCCAGCATTTT. The J gene is TRBJ1-5, the V gene TRBV19, with TRBD1 as a possible D gene (6 bases). This CDR3 is built from 15 residues. Germline V gene sequence: CDR1 LNHDA, CDR2 SQIVND (reference sequence). Trimming removed 1 base from V and 2 bases from J, with 9 bases in between. Based on the CDR3 plus reference TRBV19 and TRBJ1-5, the full variable domain is DGGITQSPKYLFRKEGQNVTLSCEQNLNHDAMYWYRQDPGQGLRLIYYSQIVNDFQKGDIAEGYSVSREKKESFPLTVTSAQKNPTAFYLCASSIGGGRNQPQHFGDGTRLSIL.